This T cell receptor (beta chain) was identified in a study of cytotoxic CD8 clonotypes in ibrutinib-treated CLL. Study conclusions and caveats: Public clonotypes were seen rarely and were contracted or stable on treatment.

Clones were read by immunoSEQ multiplex PCR, and TCRdb kept only the in-frame ones, dropping some. The profile covers nearly 300,000 clones, with less than 85% appearing a single time and 5.6% taken by the ten largest. CDR1 is SGHRS and CDR2 is YFSETQ in the germline V gene. The CDR3 sequence is 13 residues long. V lost 3 bases to trimming and J lost 6 bases; unmatched junction nucleotides: 4. On this clone: Its specificity is unknown.

The chain employs TRBV5-1 and TRBJ2-7; 9 nucleotides line up with TRBD1. The sequence came from a human donor with chronic lymphocytic leukemia. Material: PBMCs, obtained at disease progression, from a patient treated with ibrutinib. The CDR3 loop is CASSSGQGFEQYF. The DNA for the CDR3 is TGCGCCAGCAGCTCGGGACAGGGCTTCGAGCAGTACTTC.